A selection of T cell receptor beta chains follows, all from one sample in a study of blood T cell repertoires in COVID-19. The table came from immunoSEQ multiplex PCR; TCRdb's copy has only in-frame clones and leaves some out. The data show 300,000 to 400,000 clones, with under 95% seen just once and roughly 3.5% held by the top ten. Source material: peripheral blood. All receptors derive from a woman under 30 who had recovered from COVID-19. The CDR3 runs from the conserved cysteine through the conserved F or W. A D gene is named only where the DNA matches it firmly.

d_call cdr3_length j_call v_call cdr3_aa
NA 14 TRBJ1-1 TRBV4-3 CASSRIQGNTEAFF
NA 13 TRBJ1-4 TRBV27 CASSWASNEKLFF
NA 18 TRBJ1-3 TRBV7-9 CASSLADSFLGIGNTIYF
NA 13 TRBJ2-5 TRBV12-3/TRBV12-4 CASTPQSEETQYF
NA 14 TRBJ1-2 TRBV5-1 CASSSQGTNYGYTF
TRBD1 19 TRBJ1-6 TRBV11-2 CASSSRRSGQRKHNSPLHF
TRBD2 16 TRBJ2-2 TRBV7-2 CASSVTSGRDTGELFF
TRBD2 17 TRBJ2-1 TRBV7-9 CASSFGTSGDSYNEQFF
TRBD2 15 TRBJ2-2 TRBV6-5 CASSYTGGGGGELFF
NA 14 TRBJ1-1 TRBV9 CASSVGVGNTEAFF
TRBD1 16 TRBJ1-5 TRBV30 CAWSASPGQANQPQHF
NA 19 TRBJ2-4 TRBV7-7 CASSLSLLGLAGAKNIQYF
NA 17 TRBJ2-1 TRBV4-1 CASSRKLSLEGAEEQFF
TRBD1 13 TRBJ1-2 TRBV29-1 CSVRTGGDYGYTF
TRBD2 16 TRBJ2-1 TRBV7-9 CASSLVLAGLGNEQFF
TRBD1 13 TRBJ1-6 TRBV29-1 CSGAGTGPSPLHF
TRBD2 17 TRBJ2-3 TRBV7-2 CASSLSWRGLGTDTQYF
NA 15 TRBJ2-1 TRBV11-2 CASTADTSSYNEQFF
TRBD1 21 TRBJ1-1 TRBV2 CASSEAMWTGRSEVVNTEAFF
TRBD2 15 TRBJ2-5 TRBV7-2 CASSPTSGSLGTQYF